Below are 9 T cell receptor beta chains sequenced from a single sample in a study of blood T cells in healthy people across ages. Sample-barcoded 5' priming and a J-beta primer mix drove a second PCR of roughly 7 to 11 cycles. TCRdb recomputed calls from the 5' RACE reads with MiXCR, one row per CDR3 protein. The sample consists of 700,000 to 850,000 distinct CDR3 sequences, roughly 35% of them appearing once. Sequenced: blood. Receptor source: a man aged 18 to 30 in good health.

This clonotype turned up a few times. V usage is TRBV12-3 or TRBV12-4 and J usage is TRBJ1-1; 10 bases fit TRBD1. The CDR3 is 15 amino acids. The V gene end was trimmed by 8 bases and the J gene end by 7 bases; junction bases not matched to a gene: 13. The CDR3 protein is CASVGQGDVVGEAFF. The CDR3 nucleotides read TGTGCCAGCGTTGGACAGGGGGACGTGGTGGGTGAAGCTTTCTTT.

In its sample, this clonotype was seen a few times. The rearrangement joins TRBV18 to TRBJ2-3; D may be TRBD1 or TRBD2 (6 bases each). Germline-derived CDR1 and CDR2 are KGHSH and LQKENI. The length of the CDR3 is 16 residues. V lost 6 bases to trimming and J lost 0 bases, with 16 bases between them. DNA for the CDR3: TGTGCCAGCTCCCCGAGGGGGGACGGAAGCACAGATACGCAGTATTTT. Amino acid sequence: CASSPRGDGSTDTQYF.

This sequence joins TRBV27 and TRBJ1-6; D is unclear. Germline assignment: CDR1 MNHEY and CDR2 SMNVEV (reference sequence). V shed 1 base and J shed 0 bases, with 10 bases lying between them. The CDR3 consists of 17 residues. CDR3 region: CASSLLVRDSYNSPLHF. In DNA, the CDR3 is TGTGCCAGCAGTTTATTGGTTCGAGACTCCTATAATTCACCCCTCCACTTT.

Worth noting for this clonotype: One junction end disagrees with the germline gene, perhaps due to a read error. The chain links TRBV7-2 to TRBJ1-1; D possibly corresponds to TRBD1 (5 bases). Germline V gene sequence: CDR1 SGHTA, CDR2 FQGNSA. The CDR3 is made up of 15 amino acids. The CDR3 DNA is TGTGTCAGCAGCCCGGACACACTTATGAACACTGAAGCTTTCTTT. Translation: CVSSPDTLMNTEAFF.

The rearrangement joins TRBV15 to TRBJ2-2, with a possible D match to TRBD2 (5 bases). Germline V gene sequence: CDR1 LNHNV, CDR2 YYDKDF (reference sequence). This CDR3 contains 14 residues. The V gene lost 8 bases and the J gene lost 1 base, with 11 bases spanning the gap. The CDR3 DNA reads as TGTGCCACCGCACGGGAACGGAACACCGGGGAGCTGTTTTTT. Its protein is CATARERNTGELFF.

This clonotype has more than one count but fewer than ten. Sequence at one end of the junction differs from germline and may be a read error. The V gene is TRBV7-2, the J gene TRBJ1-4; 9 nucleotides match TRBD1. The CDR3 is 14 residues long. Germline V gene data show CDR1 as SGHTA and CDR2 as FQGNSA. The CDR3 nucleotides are TGTGCCAGCAGCACGGACAGGGGAGGCGAAAAACCGTTTTTT. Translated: CASSTDRGGEKPFF.

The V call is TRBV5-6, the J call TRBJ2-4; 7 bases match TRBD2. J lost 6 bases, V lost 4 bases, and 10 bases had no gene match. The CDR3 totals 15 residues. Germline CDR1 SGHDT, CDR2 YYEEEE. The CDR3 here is CASSPSGRVGNIQYF. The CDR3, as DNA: TGTGCCAGCAGCCCCTCGGGGAGGGTTGGAAACATTCAGTACTTC.

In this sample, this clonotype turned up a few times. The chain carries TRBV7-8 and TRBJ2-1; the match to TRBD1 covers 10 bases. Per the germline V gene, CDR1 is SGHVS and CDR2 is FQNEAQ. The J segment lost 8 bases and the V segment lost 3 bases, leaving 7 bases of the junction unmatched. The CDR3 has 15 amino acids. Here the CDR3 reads CASSFRTGGMDEQFF. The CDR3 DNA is TGTGCCAGCAGCTTTAGGACAGGGGGGATGGATGAGCAGTTCTTC.

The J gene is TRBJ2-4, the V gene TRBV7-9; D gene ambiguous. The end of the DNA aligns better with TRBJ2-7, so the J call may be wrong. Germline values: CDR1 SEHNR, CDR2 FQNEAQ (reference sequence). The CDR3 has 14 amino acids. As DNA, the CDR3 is TGTGCCAGCAGCGTAGACTCCACAGACTACGAGCAGTACTTC. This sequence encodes CASSVDSTDYEQYF.